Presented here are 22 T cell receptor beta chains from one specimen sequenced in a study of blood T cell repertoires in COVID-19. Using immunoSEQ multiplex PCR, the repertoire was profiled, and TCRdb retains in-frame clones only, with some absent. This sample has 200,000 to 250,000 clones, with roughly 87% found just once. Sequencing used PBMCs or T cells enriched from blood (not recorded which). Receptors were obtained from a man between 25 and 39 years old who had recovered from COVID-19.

The CDR3, as DNA: TGCGCCAGCAGCCCCTGGACTAGAGACAATGAGCAGTTCTTC. This sequence encodes CASSPWTRDNEQFF. The V and J genes are TRBV4-1 and TRBJ2-1; 7 bases are a match to TRBD2. This CDR3 has 14 amino acids. Germline V gene sequence: CDR1 MGHRA, CDR2 YSYEKL. The J segment lost 5 bases and the V segment lost 4 bases, leaving 5 bases of the junction unmatched.

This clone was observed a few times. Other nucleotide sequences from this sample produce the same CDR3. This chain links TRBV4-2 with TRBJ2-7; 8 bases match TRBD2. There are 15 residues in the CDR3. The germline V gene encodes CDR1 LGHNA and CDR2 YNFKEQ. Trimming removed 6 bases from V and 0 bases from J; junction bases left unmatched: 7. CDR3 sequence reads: CASSPSGGSSYEQYF. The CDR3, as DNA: TGTGCCAGCAGTCCGTCGGGAGGGAGCTCCTACGAGCAGTACTTC.

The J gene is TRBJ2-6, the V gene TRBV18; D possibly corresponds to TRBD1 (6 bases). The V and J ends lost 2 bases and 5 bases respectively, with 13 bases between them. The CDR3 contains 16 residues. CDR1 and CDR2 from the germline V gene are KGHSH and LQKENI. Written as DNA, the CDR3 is TGTGCCAGCTCACCAGCTCAGCAGGGGTGGGCCAACGTCCTGACTTTC. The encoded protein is CASSPAQQGWANVLTF. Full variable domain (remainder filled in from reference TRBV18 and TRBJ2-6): NAGVMQNPRHLVRRRGQEARLRCSPMKGHSHVYWYRQLPEEGLKFMVYLQKENIIDESGMPKERFSAEFPKEGPSILRIQQVVRGDSAAYFCASSPAQQGWANVLTFGAGSRLTVL.

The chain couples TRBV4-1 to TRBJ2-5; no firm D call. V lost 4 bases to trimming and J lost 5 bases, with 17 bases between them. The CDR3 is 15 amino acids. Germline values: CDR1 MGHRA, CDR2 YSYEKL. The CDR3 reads CASSPEWSGRETQYF. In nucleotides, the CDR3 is TGCGCCAGCAGCCCCGAGTGGTCAGGTCGGGAGACCCAGTACTTC.

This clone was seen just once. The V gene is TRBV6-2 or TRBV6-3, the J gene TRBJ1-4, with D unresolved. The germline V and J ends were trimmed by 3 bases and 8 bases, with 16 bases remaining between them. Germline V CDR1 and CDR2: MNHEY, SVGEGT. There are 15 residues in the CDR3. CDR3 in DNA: TGTGCCAGCAGTTATCCACTTCGGGGAGAGGAAAAACTGTTTTTT. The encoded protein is CASSYPLRGEEKLFF.

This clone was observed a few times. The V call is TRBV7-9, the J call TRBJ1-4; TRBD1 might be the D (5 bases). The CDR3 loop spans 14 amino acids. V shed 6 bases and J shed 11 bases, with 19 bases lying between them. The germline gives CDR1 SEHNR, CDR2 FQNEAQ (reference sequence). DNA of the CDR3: TGTGCCAGCAGGCGAAACAGTGGCTCAGGGAAACTGTTTTTT. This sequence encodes CASRRNSGSGKLFF.

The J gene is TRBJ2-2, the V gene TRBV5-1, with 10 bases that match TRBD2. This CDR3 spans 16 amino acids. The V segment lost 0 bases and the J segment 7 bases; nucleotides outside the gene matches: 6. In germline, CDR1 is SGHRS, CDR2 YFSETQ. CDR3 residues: CASSLASGRASGELFF. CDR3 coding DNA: TGCGCCAGCAGCTTGGCCAGCGGGAGGGCCAGCGGGGAGCTGTTTTTT.

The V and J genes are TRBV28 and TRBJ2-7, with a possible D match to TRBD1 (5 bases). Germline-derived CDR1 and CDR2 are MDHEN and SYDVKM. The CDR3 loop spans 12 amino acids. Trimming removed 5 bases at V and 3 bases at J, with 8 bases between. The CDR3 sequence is CASSLDSYEQYF. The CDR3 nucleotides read TGTGCCAGCAGTCTAGACAGCTACGAGCAGTACTTC.

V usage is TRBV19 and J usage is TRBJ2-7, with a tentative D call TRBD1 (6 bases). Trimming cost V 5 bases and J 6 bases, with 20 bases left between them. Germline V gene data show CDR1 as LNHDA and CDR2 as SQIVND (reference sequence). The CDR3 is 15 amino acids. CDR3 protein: CASSSPGVRICEQYF. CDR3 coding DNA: TGTGCCAGTAGTTCCCCAGGGGTCCGTATCTGCGAGCAGTACTTC.

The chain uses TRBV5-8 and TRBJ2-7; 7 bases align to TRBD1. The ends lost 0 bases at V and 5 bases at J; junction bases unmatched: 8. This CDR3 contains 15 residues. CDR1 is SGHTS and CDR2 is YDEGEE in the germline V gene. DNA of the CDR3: TGTGCCAGCAGCTTGGAATACAGGGGAACTGACGAGCAGTACTTC. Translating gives CASSLEYRGTDEQYF.

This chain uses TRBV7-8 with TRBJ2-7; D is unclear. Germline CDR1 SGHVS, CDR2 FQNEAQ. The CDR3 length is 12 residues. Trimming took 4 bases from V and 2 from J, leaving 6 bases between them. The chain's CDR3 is CASSSQAYEQYF. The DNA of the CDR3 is TGTGCCAGCAGCTCCCAGGCCTACGAGCAGTACTTC.

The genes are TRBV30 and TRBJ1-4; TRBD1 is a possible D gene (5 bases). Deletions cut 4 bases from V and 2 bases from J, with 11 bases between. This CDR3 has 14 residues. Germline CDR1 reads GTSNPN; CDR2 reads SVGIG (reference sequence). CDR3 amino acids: CAWIPGLTNEKLFF. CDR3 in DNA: TGTGCCTGGATACCGGGACTGACTAATGAAAAACTGTTTTTT.

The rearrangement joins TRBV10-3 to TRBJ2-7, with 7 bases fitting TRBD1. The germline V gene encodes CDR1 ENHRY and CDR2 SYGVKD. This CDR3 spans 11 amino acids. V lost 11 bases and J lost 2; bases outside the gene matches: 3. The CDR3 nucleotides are TGTGCCGCACAGGGGACCTACGAGCAGTACTTC. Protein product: CAAQGTYEQYF.

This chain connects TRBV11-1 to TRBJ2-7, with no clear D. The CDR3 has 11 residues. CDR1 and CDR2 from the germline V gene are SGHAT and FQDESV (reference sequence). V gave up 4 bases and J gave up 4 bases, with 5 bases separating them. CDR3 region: CASSSLYEQYF. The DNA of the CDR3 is TGTGCCAGCAGCTCCTTGTACGAGCAGTACTTC.

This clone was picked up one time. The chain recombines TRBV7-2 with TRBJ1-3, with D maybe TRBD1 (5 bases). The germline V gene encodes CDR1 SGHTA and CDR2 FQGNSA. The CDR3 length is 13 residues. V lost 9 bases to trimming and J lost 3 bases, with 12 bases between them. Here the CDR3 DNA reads TGTGCCAGTCGGGGGGGATTTGGAAACACCATATATTTT. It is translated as CASRGGFGNTIYF. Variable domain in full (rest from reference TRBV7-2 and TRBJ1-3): GAGVSQSPSNKVTEKGKDVELRCDPISGHTALYWYRQSLGQGLEFLIYFQGNSAPDKSGLPSDRFSAERTGGSVSTLTIQRTQQEDSAVYLCASRGGFGNTIYFGEGSWLTVV.

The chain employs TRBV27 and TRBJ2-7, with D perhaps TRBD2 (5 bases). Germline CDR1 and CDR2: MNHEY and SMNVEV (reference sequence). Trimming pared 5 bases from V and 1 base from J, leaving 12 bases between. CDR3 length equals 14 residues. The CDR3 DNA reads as TGTGCCAGCAGTCCTCTGGGAGAATCCTACGAGCAGTACTTC. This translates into CASSPLGESYEQYF.

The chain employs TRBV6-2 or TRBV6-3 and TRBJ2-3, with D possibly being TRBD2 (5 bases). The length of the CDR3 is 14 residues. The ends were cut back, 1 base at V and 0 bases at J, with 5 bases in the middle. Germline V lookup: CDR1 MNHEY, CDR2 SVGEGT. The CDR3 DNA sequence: TGTGCCAGCAGTTACTGGAGGAGCACAGATACGCAGTATTTT. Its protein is CASSYWRSTDTQYF.

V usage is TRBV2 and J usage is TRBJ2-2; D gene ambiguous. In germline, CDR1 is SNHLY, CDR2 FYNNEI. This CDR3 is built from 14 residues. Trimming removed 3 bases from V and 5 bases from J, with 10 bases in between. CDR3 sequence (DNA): TGTGCCAGCAGTGATGTAGCAAGGACCGGGGAGCTGTTTTTT. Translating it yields CASSDVARTGELFF. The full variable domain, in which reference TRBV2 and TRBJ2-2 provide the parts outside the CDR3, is EPEVTQTPSHQVTQMGQEVILRCVPISNHLYFYWYRQILGQKVEFLVSFYNNEISEKSEIFDDQFSVERPDGSNFTLKIRSTKLEDSAMYFCASSDVARTGELFFGEGSRLTVL.

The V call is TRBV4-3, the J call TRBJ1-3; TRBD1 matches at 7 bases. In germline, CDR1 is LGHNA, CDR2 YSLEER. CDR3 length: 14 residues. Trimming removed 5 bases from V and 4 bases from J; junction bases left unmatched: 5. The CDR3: CASSYDRAGNTIYF. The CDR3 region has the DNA TGCGCCAGCAGCTATGACAGGGCCGGAAACACCATATATTTT.

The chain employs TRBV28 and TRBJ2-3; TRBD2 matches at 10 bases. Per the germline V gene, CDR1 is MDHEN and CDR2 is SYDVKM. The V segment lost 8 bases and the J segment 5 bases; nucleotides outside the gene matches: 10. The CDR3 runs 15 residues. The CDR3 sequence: CASGLLAGEGDTQYF. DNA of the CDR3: TGTGCCAGCGGCCTTCTAGCGGGAGAGGGAGATACGCAGTATTTT. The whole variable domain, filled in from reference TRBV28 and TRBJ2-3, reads DVKVTQSSRYLVKRTGEKVFLECVQDMDHENMFWYRQDPGLGLRLIYFSYDVKMKEKGDIPEGYSVSREKKERFSLILESASTNQTSMYLCASGLLAGEGDTQYFGPGTRLTVL.

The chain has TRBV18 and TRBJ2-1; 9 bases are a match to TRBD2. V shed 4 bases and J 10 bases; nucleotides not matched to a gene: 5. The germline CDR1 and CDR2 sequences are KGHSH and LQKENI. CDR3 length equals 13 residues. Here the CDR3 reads CASSRREGQEQFF. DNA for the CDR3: TGTGCCAGCTCACGGCGGGAGGGCCAGGAGCAGTTCTTC.

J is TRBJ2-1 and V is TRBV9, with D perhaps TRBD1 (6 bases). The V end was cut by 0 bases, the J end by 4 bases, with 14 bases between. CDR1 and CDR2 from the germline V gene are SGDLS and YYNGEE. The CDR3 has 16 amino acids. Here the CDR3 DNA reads TGTGCCAGCAGCGTAGCTACGACAGGTCAGTACAATGAGCAGTTCTTC. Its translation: CASSVATTGQYNEQFF.